These 7 T cell receptor beta chains were sequenced from one sample in a study of blood T cell repertoires in COVID-19. Here immunoSEQ multiplex PCR was the method, and the copy in TCRdb shows in-frame clones only, minus some. Of 150,000 to 200,000 clones in the sample, roughly 80% are singletons; the top ten hold under 6.5%. Sequencing used PBMCs or T cells enriched from blood (not recorded which). All receptors come from an older woman with acute COVID-19.

The chain is built from TRBV25-1 and TRBJ2-1; 8 nucleotides match TRBD2. Germline V gene sequence: CDR1 MGHDK, CDR2 SYGVNS. The trim removed 4 bases at V and 6 bases at J, leaving 8 bases unmatched. This CDR3 has 15 amino acids. The CDR3 sequence: CASSAGTSYSNEQFF. The CDR3 nucleotides are TGTGCCAGCAGTGCGGGGACTAGTTATTCCAATGAGCAGTTCTTC.

The genes are TRBV5-5 and TRBJ1-1, with 8 bases that match TRBD1. V was pared by 1 base and J by 3 bases, with 11 bases of the junction left unmatched. Germline loops: CDR1 SGHKS, CDR2 YYEKEE (reference sequence). The CDR3 runs to 17 residues. The CDR3 spells CASSLYGRTGWDTEAFF. The CDR3 DNA reads as TGTGCCAGCAGCTTGTATGGGAGGACAGGGTGGGACACTGAAGCTTTCTTT.

CDR3 in DNA: TGTGCCAGCAGGCAGGAAAACACTGAAGCTTTCTTT. Translated, it gives CASRQENTEAFF. The J gene is TRBJ1-1, the V gene TRBV3-1 (or the pseudogene TRBV3-2), with D hard to call. This CDR3 is 12 amino acids long. Per germline, CDR1 LGHDT and CDR2 YNNKEL (reference sequence). V lost 6 bases, J lost 2 bases, and 7 bases lay in between.

The V gene is TRBV2, the J gene TRBJ2-7; the match to TRBD1 covers 11 bases. The ends lost 6 bases at V and 6 bases at J; junction bases unmatched: 1. The V gene's germline CDR1 is SNHLY and CDR2 FYNNEI. The CDR3 totals 12 residues. The CDR3 bases are TGTGCCAGCAGGGACAGGGGGCTCGAGCAGTACGTC. Its translation: CASRDRGLEQYV.

Only one count was recorded for this clone. The J gene is TRBJ2-1, the V gene TRBV11-3; D unclear. The CDR3 totals 12 residues. Germline assignment: CDR1 SGHNT and CDR2 YENEEA. V was shortened by 2 bases and J by 5 bases, with 4 bases between the two germline ends. The CDR3 region has the DNA TGTGCCAGCAGCTTAATCAACAATGAGCAGTTCTTC. It yields the protein CASSLINNEQFF.

This rearrangement joins TRBV5-5 to TRBJ1-5; D gene unclear. V was pared by 4 bases and J by 0 bases, with 5 bases between. The CDR3 is made up of 13 amino acids. CDR1 and CDR2 from the germline V gene are SGHKS and YYEKEE (reference sequence). The CDR3 spells CASSPSSNQPQHF. Here the CDR3 DNA reads TGTGCCAGCAGCCCTAGTAGCAATCAGCCCCAGCATTTT.

The chain couples TRBV6-2 or TRBV6-3 to TRBJ1-1; D unresolved. The ends were cut back, 5 bases at V and 0 bases at J, with 10 bases in the middle. Germline V gives CDR1 MNHEY, CDR2 SVGEGT. The CDR3 length is 14 residues. The DNA for the CDR3 is TGTGCCAGCAGTAACTATCCCATGAACACTGAAGCTTTCTTT. Protein product: CASSNYPMNTEAFF.